The clone carrying this TCR beta chain was counted at least ten times. This record belongs to a study of T-cell reconstitution after alpha-beta-depleted transplantation in children. Unique molecular identifiers were used in preparing the TCRbeta library. From the PCR reads, TCRdb called clonotypes with MiXCR, one entry per CDR3 protein. The table has 240,000 or so distinct CDR3 sequences, 12% seen once. The length of the CDR3 is 15 residues. V shed 7 bases and J 0 bases; nucleotides not matched to a gene: 5. The specimen was PBMCs from the stem cell graft donor, collected from the stem cell graft. This rearrangement joins TRBV12-3 or TRBV12-4 to TRBJ1-5; 8 nucleotides match TRBD1. The TCR comes from a human donor who donated a stem cell graft to a child with acute lymphoblastic leukemia. The CDR3 is CASTRDRLSNQPQHF. CDR3 DNA sequence: TGTGCCAGCACCAGGGACAGGCTTAGCAATCAGCCCCAGCATTTT.